What follows describes a single T cell receptor (beta chain). What it binds is unknown. 60 Vbeta and 13 Jbeta primers were used in PCR. TCRdb's copy holds only in-frame clones and misses some; the assay was immunoSEQ multiplex PCR. The profile shows 150,000 to 200,000 clones, approximately 82% of them singletons. This record comes from a study of cytomegalovirus exposure and HLA in healthy donors. General study findings and limits: Associated with HLA alleles at 0.05 false discovery rate in a later analysis were about 17,000 TCR beta sequences. Cytomegalovirus association was listed for about 160 TCR beta chains.

Donors sampled were nominally healthy, though unrecorded immune exposures were likely. The junction had 4 bases not matched to a gene; V was cut back by 2 bases and J by 0 bases. The CDR3 contains 17 residues. Germline CDR1 reads MNHEY; CDR2 reads SMNVEV (reference sequence). The genes are TRBV27 and TRBJ2-6; TRBD1 matches 7 bases. Sequencing was done on a sample of PBMCs. The origin of this receptor is a man between 18 and 29 years old in good health and CMV-seropositive. CDR3 protein: CASSLTGVFSGANVLTF. CDR3 sequence (DNA): TGTGCCAGCAGTTTAACAGGGGTCTTCTCTGGGGCCAACGTCCTGACTTTC.